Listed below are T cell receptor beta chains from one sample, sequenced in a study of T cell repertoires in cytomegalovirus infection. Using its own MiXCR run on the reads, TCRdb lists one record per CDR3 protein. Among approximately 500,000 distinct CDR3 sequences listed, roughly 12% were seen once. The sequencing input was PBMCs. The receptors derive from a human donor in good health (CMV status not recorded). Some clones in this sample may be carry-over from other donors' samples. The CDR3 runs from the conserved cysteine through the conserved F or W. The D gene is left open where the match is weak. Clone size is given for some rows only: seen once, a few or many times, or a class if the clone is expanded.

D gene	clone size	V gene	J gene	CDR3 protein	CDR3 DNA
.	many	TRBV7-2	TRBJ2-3	CASSLDRSRRYF	TGTGCCAGCAGCTTAGACAGGTCTCGACGGTATTTT
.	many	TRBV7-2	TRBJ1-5	CASSLSGVRNQPQHF	TGTGCCAGCAGCTTATCGGGGGTACGCAATCAGCCCCAGCATTTT
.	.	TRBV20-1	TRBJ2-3	CSVNRGLGTDTQYF	TGCAGTGTTAATCGGGGCCTGGGCACAGATACGCAGTATTTT
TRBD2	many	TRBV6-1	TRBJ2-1	CASSEAGGYNEQFF	TGTGCCAGCAGTGAAGCGGGAGGGTACAATGAGCAGTTCTTC
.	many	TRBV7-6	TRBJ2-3	CASSLYLSTDTQYF	TGTGCCAGCAGCCTCTACCTTAGCACAGATACGCAGTATTTT
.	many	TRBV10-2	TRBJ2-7	CASSGAGSYEQYF	TGCGCCAGCTCGGGGGCCGGCTCCTACGAGCAGTACTTC
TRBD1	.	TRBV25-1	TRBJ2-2	CASTQDRVAGELFF	TGTGCCAGCACCCAAGACAGGGTGGCCGGGGAGCTGTTTTTT
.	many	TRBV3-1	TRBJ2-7	CASSQRVGTPPYEQYF	TGTGCCAGCAGCCAACGGGTTGGTACGCCTCCCTACGAGCAGTACTTC
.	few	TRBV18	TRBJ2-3	CASSPSNPSTDTQYF	TGTGCCAGCTCACCAAGCAATCCCAGCACAGATACGCAGTATTTT
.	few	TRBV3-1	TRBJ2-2	CASSNRGGLKTGELFF	TGTGCCAGCAGCAACAGGGGGGGCCTAAAAACCGGGGAGCTGTTTTTT
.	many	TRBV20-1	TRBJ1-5	CSASGTLNQPHF	TGCAGTGCTTCCGGGACACTAAATCAGCCCCATTTT
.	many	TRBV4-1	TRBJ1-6	CASSLPWGRITEDSPLHF	TGCGCCAGCAGCCTACCCTGGGGCAGAATAACTGAGGATTCACCCCTCCACTTT
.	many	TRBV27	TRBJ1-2	CASSPRLGRGSQGGYGYTF	TGTGCCAGCAGCCCCAGATTGGGCAGGGGAAGTCAGGGTGGCTATGGCTACACCTTC
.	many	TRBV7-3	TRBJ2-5	CASSSYLQETQYF	TGTGCCAGCAGCTCATACCTCCAAGAGACCCAGTACTTC
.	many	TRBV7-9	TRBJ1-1	CASSPTPRGRTEAFF	TGTGCCAGCAGCCCCACGCCCCGGGGACGTACTGAAGCTTTCTTT
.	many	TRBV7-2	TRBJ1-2	CASSLGGSLYGYTF	TGTGCCAGCAGCTTAGGGGGGTCTCTCTATGGCTACACCTTC
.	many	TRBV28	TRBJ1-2	CASFGTDYGYTF	TGTGCCAGCTTCGGGACGGATTATGGCTACACCTTC
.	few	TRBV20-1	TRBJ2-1	CSAEGDEQFF	TGCAGTGCCGAGGGGGATGAGCAGTTCTTC
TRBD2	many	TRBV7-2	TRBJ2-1	CASSLDSGAYNEQFF	TGTGCCAGCAGCTTAGACAGCGGGGCGTACAATGAGCAGTTCTTC
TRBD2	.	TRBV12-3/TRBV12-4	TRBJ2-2	CAAVEREADGELFF	TGTGCAGCGGTGGAGCGGGAGGCGGACGGGGAGCTGTTTTTT
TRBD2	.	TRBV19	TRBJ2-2	CASTSLLAGWDTGELFF	TGTGCCAGTACATCTTTACTAGCGGGATGGGACACCGGGGAGCTGTTTTTT
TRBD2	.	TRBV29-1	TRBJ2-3	CSVGGLDTDTQYF	TGCAGCGTTGGGGGACTAGACACAGATACGCAGTATTTT
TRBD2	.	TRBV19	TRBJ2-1	CASSGGRPNNEQFF	TGTGCCAGTAGTGGCGGGAGACCAAACAATGAGCAGTTCTTC
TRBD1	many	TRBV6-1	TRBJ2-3	CASSARQGSSADTQYF	TGTGCCAGCAGTGCAAGACAGGGGAGTAGCGCTGATACGCAGTATTTT
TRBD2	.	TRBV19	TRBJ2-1	CASNHGRGSYNEQFF	TGTGCCAGTAACCACGGGAGGGGCTCCTACAATGAGCAGTTCTTC
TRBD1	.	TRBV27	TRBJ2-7	CASSLTGMGSYEQYF	TGTGCCAGCAGCCTGACAGGGATGGGCTCCTACGAGCAGTACTTC
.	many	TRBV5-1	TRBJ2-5	CASSPTTARAYQETQYF	TGCGCCAGCAGCCCGACGACAGCCCGAGCCTACCAAGAGACCCAGTACTTC
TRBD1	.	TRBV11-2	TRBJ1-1	CASSLPGTGGLAFF	TGTGCCAGCAGCTTACCGGGGACAGGGGGTCTCGCTTTCTTT
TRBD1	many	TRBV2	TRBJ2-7	CASSDRDSSYEQYF	TGTGCCAGCAGTGATAGGGACAGCTCCTACGAGCAGTACTTC
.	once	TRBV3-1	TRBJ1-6	CASSPSSRPNNSPLHF	TGTGCCAGCAGCCCGTCTTCCCGGCCCAACAATTCACCCCTCCACTTT
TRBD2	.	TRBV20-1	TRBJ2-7	CSALTSGYSYEQYF	TGCAGTGCGCTGACTAGCGGCTACTCCTACGAGCAGTACTTC
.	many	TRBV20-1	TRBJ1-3	CSAASGVGNTIYF	TGCAGTGCGGCTTCAGGGGTTGGAAACACCATATATTTT
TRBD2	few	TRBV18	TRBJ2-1	CASSPPTSGRRNEQFF	TGTGCCAGCTCACCACCGACTAGCGGGAGGAGAAATGAGCAGTTCTTC
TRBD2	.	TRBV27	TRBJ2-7	CASSLRSLAGVSPYEQYF	TGTGCCAGCAGTTTACGGAGCCTAGCGGGAGTATCACCCTACGAGCAGTACTTC